This is a list of T cell receptor beta chains from one sample in a study of breast tumors, draining lymph nodes, adjacent tissues. TCRdb processed the multiplex PCR reads anew with MiXCR; each CDR3 protein has one entry. The profile covers tens of thousands of distinct CDR3 sequences, with about 60% appearing a single time and 14% taken by the ten largest. What was sequenced was breast tumor tissue. The origin of the receptors is a female donor with breast cancer. Some clones in this sample may be carry-over from other donors' samples. The CDR3 runs from the conserved cysteine through the conserved F or W.

j_gene,v_gene,CDR3aa
TRBJ1-5,TRBV7-2,CASSTTKMQPQHF
TRBJ1-2,TRBV7-2,CASSSGGGRQGAGYGYTF
TRBJ1-3,TRBV3-1,CASSRTTVPGNTIYF
TRBJ1-6,TRBV5-6,CASSLGGGQSPLHF
TRBJ2-7,TRBV20-1,CSAAGTGHSYEQYF
TRBJ2-7,TRBV2,CASRATSGRPYEQYF
TRBJ2-1,TRBV7-7,CASSLSPGAYEQFF
TRBJ1-2,TRBV2,CASRLQGTNYGYTF
TRBJ1-2,TRBV20-1,CSAPDSFLNYGYTF
TRBJ2-3,TRBV7-8,CASSLTQYTDTQYF
TRBJ2-6,TRBV7-2,CASSLVWTDLSGANVLTF
TRBJ2-7,TRBV7-9,CASSPSGIYEQYF
TRBJ2-1,TRBV18,CASSVGPGSVNEQFF
TRBJ1-5,TRBV10-3,CAIRQGDGQPQHF
TRBJ2-7,TRBV28,CASSLKPYEQYF
TRBJ2-7,TRBV20-1,CSELGTSGRAAYYEQYF
TRBJ1-5,TRBV5-5,CASSPQGADQPQHF
TRBJ2-7,TRBV10-3,CATGQGAFYEQYF
TRBJ2-7,TRBV5-8,CASTNLAGGGYEQYF
TRBJ2-3,TRBV5-1,CASSSRLAGVSDTQYF
TRBJ2-7,TRBV29-1,CSVIGQGRYEQYF
TRBJ1-3,TRBV13,CASSLGQGENTIYF
TRBJ2-1,TRBV29-1,CSVSGSGTAAEQFF
TRBJ1-1,TRBV5-1,CASSLRSTGNTEAFF
TRBJ1-2,TRBV9,CASSVDPDTNYGYTF
TRBJ2-7,TRBV20-1,CSARGTVTPYEQYF
TRBJ1-2,TRBV29-1,CSVEGLRGQRAGYTF
TRBJ2-3,TRBV3-1,CASSQSGLAGTDTQYF
TRBJ1-3,TRBV4-2,CASSLTGTGSGNTIYF
TRBJ2-5,TRBV14,CASSQGLTAGGPMEETQYF
TRBJ1-2,TRBV7-9,CASSFGTRGSYGYTF
TRBJ1-6,TRBV28,CASSSVNSPLHF
TRBJ2-2,TRBV6-5,CASSHSASGPNTGELFF
TRBJ2-7,TRBV7-3,CASSPSLARALNEQYF
TRBJ2-7,TRBV9,CASSVVGEAYEQYF
TRBJ2-7,TRBV7-2,CASSLAGGRPEQYF
TRBJ2-1,TRBV20-1,CSARGIRGTYNEQFF
TRBJ1-2,TRBV2,CASIGQGGYGYTF
TRBJ2-1,TRBV7-8,CASSKTSGRQAKNIQFF
TRBJ2-2,TRBV4-1,CASRFGTGELFF
TRBJ2-7,TRBV2,CASSFRRTGAYEQYF
TRBJ2-2,TRBV5-1,CASSSTEVGGELFF
TRBJ2-6,TRBV20-1,CSATGRSGANVLTF
TRBJ2-3,TRBV12-3/TRBV12-4,CASSPRQGRTDTQYF
TRBJ2-7,TRBV11-2,CASSPRQGLSYEQYF
TRBJ1-2,TRBV5-4,CASSLDNGIYGYTF
TRBJ2-7,TRBV29-1,CSVKAELSYEQYF
TRBJ1-3,TRBV7-9,CASSPPLNSGNTIYF
TRBJ2-5,TRBV7-2,CASSLSGVLYQETQYF
TRBJ1-4,TRBV5-4,CASSQGGTTNEKLFF
TRBJ1-5,TRBV5-6,CATNPTGGDSNQPQHF
TRBJ1-2,TRBV19,CASSMQREWYTF
TRBJ2-1,TRBV7-9,CASSPGGGVSNEQFF
TRBJ1-2,TRBV20-1,CSARVTGTYYGYTF
TRBJ1-2,TRBV11-2,CASSTGDYGYTF